Shown below are 16 T cell receptor beta chains from a single sample sequenced in a study of blood T cell repertoires in COVID-19. TCRdb's table, derived via immunoSEQ multiplex PCR, lists solely in-frame clones and lacks some. Of 90,000 to 150,000 clones in the sample, about three quarters are singletons; the top ten hold more than 0.75%. Sequencing was performed on peripheral blood. These receptors were obtained from a human donor with acute or convalescent COVID-19. The donor label of this sample is uncertain.

This clone was observed a few times. This chain uses TRBV5-6 with TRBJ1-1; 7 nucleotides align to TRBD1. The CDR3 sequence is 13 residues long. The germline V gene encodes CDR1 SGHDT and CDR2 YYEEEE. V was clipped by 0 bases and J by 7 bases; unmatched bases: 3. This CDR3 reads CASSLGQGREAFF. The CDR3 region has the DNA TGTGCCAGCAGCTTGGGACAGGGACGTGAAGCTTTCTTT. Full variable domain (rest looked up from reference TRBV5-6 and TRBJ1-1): DAGVTQSPTHLIKTRGQQVTLRCSPKSGHDTVSWYQQALGQGPQFIFQYYEEEERQRGNFPDRFSGHQFPNYSSELNVNALLLGDSALYLCASSLGQGREAFFGQGTRLTVV.

This sequence joins TRBV14 and TRBJ2-7, with a weak D call TRBD2 (6 bases). CDR1 is SGHDN, CDR2 FVKESK, per germline. Trimming removed 2 bases from V and 6 bases from J, with 11 bases in between. The CDR3 consists of 13 residues. CDR3: CASSQRDLTEQYF. The CDR3 nucleotides are TGTGCCAGCAGCCAACGGGACTTGACCGAGCAGTACTTC.

This clone appeared a few times. The genes are TRBV2 and TRBJ2-1; tentatively, D is TRBD1 (8 bases). The CDR3 extends over 16 amino acids. Trimming removed 6 bases from V and 0 bases from J, with 15 bases in between. Per the germline V gene, CDR1 is SNHLY and CDR2 is FYNNEI. DNA of the CDR3: TGTGCCAGCAGCCTACAGGGGGGGAGCTCCTACAATGAGCAGTTCTTC. Encoded protein: CASSLQGGSSYNEQFF.

The J gene is TRBJ2-7, the V gene TRBV19; 8 nucleotides line up with TRBD2. With V trimmed by 4 bases and J by 3 bases, 8 bases remained unmatched. CDR1 is LNHDA, CDR2 SQIVND, per germline (reference sequence). The CDR3 consists of 15 residues. The CDR3 DNA sequence: TGTGCCAGTAGTACCGAGCGGGGGTTCCGCTACGAGCAGTACTTC. Its translation is CASSTERGFRYEQYF.

The rearrangement uses TRBV13 and TRBJ1-2, with D tentatively TRBD1 (5 bases). With 2 bases removed from V and 2 bases from J, the gap between germline ends came to 6 bases. Germline V lookup: CDR1 PRHDT, CDR2 FYEKMQ (reference sequence). CDR3 length equals 13 residues. The CDR3 loop reads CASSLPGNYGYTF. The CDR3 DNA reads as TGTGCCAGCAGCTTACCAGGGAACTATGGCTACACCTTC.

This rearrangement joins TRBV24-1 to TRBJ1-5; TRBD1 matches 11 bases. Germline lookup yields CDR1 KGHDR and CDR2 SFDVKD. CDR3 size: 14 residues. The ends lost 9 bases at V and 4 bases at J; junction bases unmatched: 4. The CDR3 protein is CATARDRGNQPQHF. CDR3 coding DNA: TGTGCCACCGCCCGGGACAGGGGGAATCAGCCCCAGCATTTT.

This chain joins TRBV21-1 and TRBJ2-2; the D segment call TRBD2 is taken from the table without a DNA check. TRBV21-1 constitutes a pseudogene. There are 17 residues in the CDR3. The CDR3 DNA reads TGTGCCAGCAGCCCGGAGTGGCGGGGGGAGAACACCGGGGAGCTGTTTTTT. Protein product: CASSPEWRGENTGELFF.

The count of this clone is one. The gene calls are TRBV21-1 and TRBJ2-1; TRBD2 is taken as the D call from the table, unchecked against the DNA. TRBV21-1 is termed a pseudogene. The CDR3 extends over 12 amino acids. As DNA, the CDR3 is TGTGCCAGCCCTAGCGGCCACAATGAGCAGTTCTTC. It encodes CASPSGHNEQFF.

By sample share, this clone is medium-sized. This chain uses TRBV15 with TRBJ2-5; possibly TRBD2 for D (6 bases). CDR1 and CDR2 (germline): LNHNV, YYDKDF (reference sequence). Trimming cost V 7 bases and J 5 bases, with 11 bases left between them. This CDR3 is 12 amino acids long. The CDR3 sequence: CATNRGGETQYF. The CDR3 region has the DNA TGTGCCACCAACCGTGGGGGGGAGACCCAGTACTTC.

This clone was observed a single time. CDR3 DNA: TGTGCCAGCAGCTGGGGCGGCGGGGCGGCAGATACGCAGTATTTT. This translates into CASSWGGGAADTQYF. The rearrangement uses TRBV7-9 and TRBJ2-3; a possible D gene is TRBD2 (6 bases). The CDR3 consists of 15 residues. Looked up from germline, CDR1 is SEHNR and CDR2 is FQNEAQ (reference sequence). Trimming cost V 4 bases and J 4 bases, with 15 bases left between them.

The chain links TRBV19 to TRBJ1-2; 9 bases align to TRBD1. J gave up 4 bases and V 3 bases, and 6 bases lay outside the gene matches. Germline CDR1 is LNHDA and CDR2 is SQIVND (reference sequence). This CDR3 has 15 amino acids. The CDR3 DNA reads TGTGCCAGTAGTATGGGGACAGGGATCAGCTATGGCTACACCTTC. It specifies CASSMGTGISYGYTF.

V is TRBV5-1 and J is TRBJ1-6; tentative D call: TRBD1 (5 bases). Germline V CDR1 and CDR2: SGHRS, YFSETQ. V lost 0 bases and J lost 9, with 16 bases in between. The CDR3 extends over 16 amino acids. The DNA for the CDR3 is TGCGCCAGCAGCTTGGGCGTCGGGGGTCAGGGTTCACCCCTCCACTTT. Translation: CASSLGVGGQGSPLHF.

The V call is TRBV2, the J call TRBJ2-2, with TRBD2 matching 7 bases. This CDR3 is built from 15 residues. The germline V gene has CDR1 SNHLY and CDR2 FYNNEI. The J segment lost 4 bases and the V segment lost 8 bases, leaving 10 bases of the junction unmatched. In nucleotides, the CDR3 is TGTGCCAGCCGCCACCGGGGAGGGAGCACCGGGGAGCTGTTTTTT. Protein: CASRHRGGSTGELFF. The whole variable domain, remainder taken from reference TRBV2 and TRBJ2-2, is EPEVTQTPSHQVTQMGQEVILRCVPISNHLYFYWYRQILGQKVEFLVSFYNNEISEKSEIFDDQFSVERPDGSNFTLKIRSTKLEDSAMYFCASRHRGGSTGELFFGEGSRLTVL.

The chain employs TRBV9 and TRBJ1-2, with 8 bases lining up with TRBD1. Germline-derived CDR1 and CDR2 are SGDLS and YYNGEE. This CDR3 is built from 16 residues. J lost 5 bases, V lost 0 bases, and 9 bases had no gene match. DNA for the CDR3: TGTGCCAGCAGCGTAGCCCAGACAGGGGCCCTGTATGGCTACACCTTC. It encodes CASSVAQTGALYGYTF.

The V gene is TRBV5-1, the J gene TRBJ2-5; 11 nucleotides agree with TRBD1. The V segment lost 3 bases and the J segment 7 bases; nucleotides outside the gene matches: 8. CDR1 is SGHRS and CDR2 is YFSETQ in the germline V gene. The CDR3 length is 15 residues. The CDR3 loop reads CASSSDRGLVWTQYF. DNA for the CDR3: TGCGCCAGCAGCTCGGACAGGGGGCTAGTATGGACCCAGTACTTC.

The count of this clone is one. The rearrangement links TRBV5-5 to TRBJ1-2; 7 nucleotides agree with TRBD1. CDR1 and CDR2 from the germline V gene are SGHKS and YYEKEE (reference sequence). The CDR3 has 15 residues. J lost 1 base, V lost 0 bases, and 3 bases had no gene match. CDR3 residues: CASSLGQGFNYGYTF. The CDR3, as DNA: TGTGCCAGCAGCTTGGGACAGGGCTTTAACTATGGCTACACCTTC.